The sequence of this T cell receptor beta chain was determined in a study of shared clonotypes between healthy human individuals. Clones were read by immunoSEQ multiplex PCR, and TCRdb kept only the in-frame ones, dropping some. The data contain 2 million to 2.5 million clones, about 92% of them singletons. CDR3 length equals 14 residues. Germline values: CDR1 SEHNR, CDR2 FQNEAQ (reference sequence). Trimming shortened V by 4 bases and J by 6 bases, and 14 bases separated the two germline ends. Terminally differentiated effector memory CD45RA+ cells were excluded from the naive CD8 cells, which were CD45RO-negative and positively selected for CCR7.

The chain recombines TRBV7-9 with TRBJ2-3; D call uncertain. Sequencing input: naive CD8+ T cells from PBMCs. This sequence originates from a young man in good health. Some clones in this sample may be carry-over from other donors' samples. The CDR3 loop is CASSSSSRGDTQYF. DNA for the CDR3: TGTGCCAGCAGCTCCAGTAGCAGAGGTGATACGCAGTATTTT.